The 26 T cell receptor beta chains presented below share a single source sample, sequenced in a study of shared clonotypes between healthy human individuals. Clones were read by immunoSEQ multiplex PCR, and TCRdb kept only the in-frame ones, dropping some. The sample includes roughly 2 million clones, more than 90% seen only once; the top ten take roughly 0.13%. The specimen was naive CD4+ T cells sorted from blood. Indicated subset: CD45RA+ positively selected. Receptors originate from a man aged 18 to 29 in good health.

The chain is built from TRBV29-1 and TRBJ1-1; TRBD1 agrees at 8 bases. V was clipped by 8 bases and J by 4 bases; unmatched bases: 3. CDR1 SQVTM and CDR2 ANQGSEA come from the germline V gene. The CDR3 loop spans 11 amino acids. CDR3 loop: CSSDRGTEAFF. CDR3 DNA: TGCAGCTCTGACAGGGGCACTGAAGCTTTCTTT. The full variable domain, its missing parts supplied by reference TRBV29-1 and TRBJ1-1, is SAVISQKPSRDICQRGTSLTIQCQVDSQVTMMFWYRQQPGQSLTLIATANQGSEATYESGFVIDKFPISRPNLTFSTLTVSNMSPEDSSIYLCSSDRGTEAFFGQGTRLTVV.

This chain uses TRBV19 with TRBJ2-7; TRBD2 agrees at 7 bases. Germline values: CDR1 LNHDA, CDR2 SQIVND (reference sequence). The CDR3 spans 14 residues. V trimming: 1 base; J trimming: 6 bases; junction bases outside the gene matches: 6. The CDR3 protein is CASSIVAGAREQYF. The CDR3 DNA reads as TGTGCCAGTAGTATAGTTGCGGGAGCCCGCGAGCAGTACTTC.

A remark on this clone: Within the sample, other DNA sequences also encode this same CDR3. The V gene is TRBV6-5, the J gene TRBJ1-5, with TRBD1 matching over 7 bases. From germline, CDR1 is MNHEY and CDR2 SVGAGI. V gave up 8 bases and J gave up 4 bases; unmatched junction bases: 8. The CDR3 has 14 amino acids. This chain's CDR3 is CASRPGTANQPQHF. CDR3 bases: TGTGCCAGCCGTCCCGGGACAGCGAATCAGCCCCAGCATTTT.

CDR3 in amino acids: CASSPFGGNYEQYF. The CDR3 region has the DNA TGTGCCAGCAGCCCCTTTGGGGGGAACTACGAGCAGTACTTC. The rearrangement joins TRBV7-3 to TRBJ2-7; D may be TRBD2 (6 bases). This CDR3 has 14 amino acids. Germline V gene sequence: CDR1 SGHTA, CDR2 FQGTGA. Trimming pared 5 bases from V and 3 bases from J, leaving 14 bases between. The full variable domain, rest sourced from reference TRBV7-3 and TRBJ2-7, is GAGVSQTPSNKVTEKGKYVELRCDPISGHTALYWYRQSLGQGPEFLIYFQGTGAADDSGLPNDRFFAVRPEGSVSTLKIQRTERGDSAVYLCASSPFGGNYEQYFGPGTRLTVT.

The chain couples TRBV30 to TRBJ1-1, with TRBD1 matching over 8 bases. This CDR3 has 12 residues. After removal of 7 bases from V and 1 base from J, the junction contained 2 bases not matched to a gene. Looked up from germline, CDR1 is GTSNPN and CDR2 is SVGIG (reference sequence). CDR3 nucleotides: TGTGCCTACGGACAGGGGAACACTGAAGCTTTCTTT. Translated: CAYGQGNTEAFF.

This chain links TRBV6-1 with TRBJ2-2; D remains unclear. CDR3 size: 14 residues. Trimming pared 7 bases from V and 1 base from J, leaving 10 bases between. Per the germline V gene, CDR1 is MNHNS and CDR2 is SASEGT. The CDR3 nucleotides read TGTGCCAGCAAACCGGTCGGGAACACCGGGGAGCTGTTTTTT. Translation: CASKPVGNTGELFF.

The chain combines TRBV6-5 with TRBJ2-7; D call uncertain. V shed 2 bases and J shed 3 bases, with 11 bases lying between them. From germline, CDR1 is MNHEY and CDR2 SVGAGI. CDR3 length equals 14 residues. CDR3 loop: CASSYVGGNYEQYF. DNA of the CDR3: TGTGCCAGCAGTTACGTGGGCGGAAACTACGAGCAGTACTTC.

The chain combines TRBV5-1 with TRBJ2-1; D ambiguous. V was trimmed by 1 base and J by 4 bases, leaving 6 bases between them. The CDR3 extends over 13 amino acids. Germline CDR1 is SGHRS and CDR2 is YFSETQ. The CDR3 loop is CASSLIDYNEQFF. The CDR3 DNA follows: TGCGCCAGCAGCTTGATAGATTACAATGAGCAGTTCTTC.

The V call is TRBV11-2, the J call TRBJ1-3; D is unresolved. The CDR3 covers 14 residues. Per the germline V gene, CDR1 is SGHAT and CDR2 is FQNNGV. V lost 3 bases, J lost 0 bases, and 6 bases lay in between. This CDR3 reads CASSLSHSGNTIYF. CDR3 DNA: TGTGCCAGCAGCTTGTCGCACTCTGGAAACACCATATATTTT.

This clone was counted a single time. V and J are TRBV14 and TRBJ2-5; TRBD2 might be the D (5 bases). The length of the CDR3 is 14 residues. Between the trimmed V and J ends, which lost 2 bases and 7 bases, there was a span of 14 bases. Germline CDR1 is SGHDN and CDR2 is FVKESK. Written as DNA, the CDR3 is TGTGCCAGCAGCCAATCGTCCCTGAGCGGGACCCAGTACTTC. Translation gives CASSQSSLSGTQYF. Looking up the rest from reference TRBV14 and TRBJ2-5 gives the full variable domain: EAGVTQFPSHSVIEKGQTVTLRCDPISGHDNLYWYRRVMGKEIKFLLHFVKESKQDESGMPNNRFLAERTGGTYSTLKVQPAELEDSGVYFCASSQSSLSGTQYFGPGTRLLVL.

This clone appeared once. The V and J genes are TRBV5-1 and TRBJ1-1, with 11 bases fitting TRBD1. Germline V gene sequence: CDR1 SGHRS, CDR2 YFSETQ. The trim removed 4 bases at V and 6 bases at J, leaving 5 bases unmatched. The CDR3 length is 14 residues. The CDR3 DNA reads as TGCGCCAGCAGCCACCAGGGACAGGGGGCTGAAGCTTTCTTT. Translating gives CASSHQGQGAEAFF.

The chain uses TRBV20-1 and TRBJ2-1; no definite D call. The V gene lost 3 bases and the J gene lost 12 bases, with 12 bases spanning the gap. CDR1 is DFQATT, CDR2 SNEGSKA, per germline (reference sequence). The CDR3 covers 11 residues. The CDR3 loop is CSASTPGPQFF. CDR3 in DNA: TGCAGTGCTAGTACCCCTGGTCCGCAGTTCTTC.

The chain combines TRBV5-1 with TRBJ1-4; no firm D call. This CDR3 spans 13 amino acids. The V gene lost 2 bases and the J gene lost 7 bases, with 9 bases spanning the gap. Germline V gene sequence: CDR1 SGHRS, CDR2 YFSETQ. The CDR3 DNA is TGCGCCAGCAGCTTTCTATCCGGTGAAAAACTGTTTTTT. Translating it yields CASSFLSGEKLFF.

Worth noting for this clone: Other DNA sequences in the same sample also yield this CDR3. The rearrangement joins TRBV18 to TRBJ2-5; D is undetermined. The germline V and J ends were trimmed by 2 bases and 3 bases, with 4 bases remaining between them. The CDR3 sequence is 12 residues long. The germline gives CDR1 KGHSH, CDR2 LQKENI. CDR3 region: CASSPTEETQYF. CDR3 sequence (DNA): TGTGCCAGCTCACCAACCGAAGAGACCCAGTACTTC. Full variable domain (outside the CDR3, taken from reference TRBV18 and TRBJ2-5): NAGVMQNPRHLVRRRGQEARLRCSPMKGHSHVYWYRQLPEEGLKFMVYLQKENIIDESGMPKERFSAEFPKEGPSILRIQQVVRGDSAAYFCASSPTEETQYFGPGTRLLVL.

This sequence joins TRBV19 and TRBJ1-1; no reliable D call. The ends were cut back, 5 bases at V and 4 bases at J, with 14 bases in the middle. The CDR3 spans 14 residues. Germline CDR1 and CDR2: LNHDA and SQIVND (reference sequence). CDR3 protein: CASSGLGSSTEAFF. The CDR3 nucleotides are TGTGCCAGTAGTGGCCTGGGTTCCAGCACTGAAGCTTTCTTT.

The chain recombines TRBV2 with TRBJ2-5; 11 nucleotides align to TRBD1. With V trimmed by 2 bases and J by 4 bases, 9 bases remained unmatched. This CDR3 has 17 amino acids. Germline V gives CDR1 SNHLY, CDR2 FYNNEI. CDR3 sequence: CASSEMGFGTGGETQYF. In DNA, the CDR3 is TGTGCCAGCAGTGAAATGGGGTTTGGGACAGGGGGAGAGACCCAGTACTTC.

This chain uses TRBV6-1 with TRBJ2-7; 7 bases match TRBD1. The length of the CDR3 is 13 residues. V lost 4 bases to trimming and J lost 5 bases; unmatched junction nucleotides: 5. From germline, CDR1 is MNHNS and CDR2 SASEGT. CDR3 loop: CASSGQGMHEQYF. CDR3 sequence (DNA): TGTGCCAGCAGTGGACAGGGAATGCACGAGCAGTACTTC.

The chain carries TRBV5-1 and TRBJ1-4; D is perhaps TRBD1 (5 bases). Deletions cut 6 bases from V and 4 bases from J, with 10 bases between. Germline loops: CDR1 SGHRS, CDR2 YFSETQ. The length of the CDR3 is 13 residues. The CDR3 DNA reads TGCGCCAGCAACGAGGGACTTAATGAAAAACTGTTTTTT. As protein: CASNEGLNEKLFF.

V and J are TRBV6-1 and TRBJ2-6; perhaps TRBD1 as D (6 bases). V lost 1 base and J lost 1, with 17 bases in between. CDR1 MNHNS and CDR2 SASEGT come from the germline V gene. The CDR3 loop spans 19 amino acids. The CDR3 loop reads CASSEDRAGRNSGANVLTF. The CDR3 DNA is TGTGCCAGCAGTGAAGACAGGGCAGGCCGTAATTCTGGGGCCAACGTCCTGACTTTC.

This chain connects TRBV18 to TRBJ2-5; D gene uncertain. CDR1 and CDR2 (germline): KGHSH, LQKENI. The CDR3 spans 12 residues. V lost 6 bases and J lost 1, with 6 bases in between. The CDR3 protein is CASSWAQETQYF. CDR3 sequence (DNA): TGTGCCAGCTCTTGGGCCCAAGAGACCCAGTACTTC. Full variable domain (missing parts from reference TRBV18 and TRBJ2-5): NAGVMQNPRHLVRRRGQEARLRCSPMKGHSHVYWYRQLPEEGLKFMVYLQKENIIDESGMPKERFSAEFPKEGPSILRIQQVVRGDSAAYFCASSWAQETQYFGPGTRLLVL.

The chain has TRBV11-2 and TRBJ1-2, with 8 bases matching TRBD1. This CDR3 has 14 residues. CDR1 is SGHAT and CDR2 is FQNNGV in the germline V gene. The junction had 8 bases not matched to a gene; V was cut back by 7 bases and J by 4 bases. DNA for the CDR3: TGTGCCAGCATGCTGACAGGGGCTCCCTATGGCTACACCTTC. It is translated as CASMLTGAPYGYTF.

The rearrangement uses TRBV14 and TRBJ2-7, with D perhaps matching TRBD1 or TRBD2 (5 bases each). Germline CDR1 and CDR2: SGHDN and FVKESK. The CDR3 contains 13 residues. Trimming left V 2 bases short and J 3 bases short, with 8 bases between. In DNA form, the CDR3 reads TGTGCCAGCAGCCAACCGGGGCTCTACGAGCAGTACTTC. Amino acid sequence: CASSQPGLYEQYF.

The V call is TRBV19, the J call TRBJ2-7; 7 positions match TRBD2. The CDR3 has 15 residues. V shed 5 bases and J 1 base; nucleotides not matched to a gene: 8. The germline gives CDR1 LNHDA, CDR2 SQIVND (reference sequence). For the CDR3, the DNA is TGTGCCAGTAGTCCCCATCTAGCGGATTCCTACGAGCAGTACTTC. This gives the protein CASSPHLADSYEQYF.

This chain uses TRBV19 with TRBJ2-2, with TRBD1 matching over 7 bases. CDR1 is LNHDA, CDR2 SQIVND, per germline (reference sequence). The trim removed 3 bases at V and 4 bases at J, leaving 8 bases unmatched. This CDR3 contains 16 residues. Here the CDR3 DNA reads TGTGCCAGTAGTATCATTGAGACAGGGCCCACCGGGGAGCTGTTTTTT. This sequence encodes CASSIIETGPTGELFF.

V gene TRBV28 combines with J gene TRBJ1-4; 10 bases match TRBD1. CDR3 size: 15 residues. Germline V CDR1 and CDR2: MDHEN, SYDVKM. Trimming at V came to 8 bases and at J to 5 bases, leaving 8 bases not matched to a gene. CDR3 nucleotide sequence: TGTGCCAGCCTTCCCTCGGACAGGGGGAATGAAAAACTGTTTTTT. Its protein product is CASLPSDRGNEKLFF.

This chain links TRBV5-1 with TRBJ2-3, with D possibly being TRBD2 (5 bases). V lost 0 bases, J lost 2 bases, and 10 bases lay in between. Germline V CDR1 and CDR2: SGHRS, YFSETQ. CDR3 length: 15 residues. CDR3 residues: CASSLAGMPTDTQYF. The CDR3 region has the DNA TGCGCCAGCAGCTTGGCCGGGATGCCCACAGATACGCAGTATTTT.